This entry lists 14 T cell receptor beta chains sequenced from one sample in a study of beta chain features in type 1 diabetes. The sequenced template was cDNA made from the entire isolated RNA. Clones were read by immunoSEQ multiplex PCR, and TCRdb kept only the in-frame ones, dropping some. The sample yields 200,000 to 300,000 clones, 27% seen once. Specimen: central memory CD4+ T cells from blood. The receptor set was obtained from a man aged 25-40 years in good health.

The chain links TRBV7-2 to TRBJ2-2, with 8 nucleotides matching TRBD1. Germline lookup yields CDR1 SGHTA and CDR2 FQGNSA. Trimming at V came to 3 bases and at J to 2 bases, leaving 5 bases not matched to a gene. The CDR3 loop spans 16 amino acids. The CDR3 coding sequence is TGTGCCAGCAGCTTCAGGGGGCTTCCTAACACCGGGGAGCTGTTTTTT. Residues: CASSFRGLPNTGELFF.

The chain combines TRBV18 with TRBJ2-2, with D perhaps TRBD2 (6 bases). The germline CDR1 and CDR2 sequences are KGHSH and LQKENI. The CDR3 loop spans 16 amino acids. V lost 2 bases and J 7 bases, leaving 17 bases between the germline ends. The CDR3 loop reads CASSPNGGNTGGELFF. CDR3 in DNA: TGTGCCAGCTCACCAAATGGCGGGAATACCGGCGGGGAGCTGTTTTTT.

This chain joins TRBV7-9 and TRBJ2-3; D might be TRBD1 (5 bases). Germline assignment: CDR1 SEHNR and CDR2 FQNEAQ (reference sequence). The CDR3 runs to 15 residues. V lost 1 base, J lost 0 bases, and 8 bases lay in between. CDR3 sequence: CASSLGQGSTDTQYF. DNA of the CDR3: TGTGCCAGCAGCTTAGGGCAGGGCAGCACAGATACGCAGTATTTT.

There are a few counts of this clone. The genes are TRBV4-1 and TRBJ2-1, with D perhaps TRBD1 (5 bases). V was trimmed by 0 bases and J by 0 bases, leaving 12 bases between them. CDR1 is MGHRA and CDR2 is YSYEKL in the germline V gene. The CDR3 is 17 residues long. The CDR3 DNA is TGCGCCAGCAGCCAAGAGGACATGCTAGGCTCCTACAATGAGCAGTTCTTC. Amino acid sequence: CASSQEDMLGSYNEQFF.

The V call is TRBV7-6, the J call TRBJ2-1; D possibly corresponds to TRBD1 (6 bases). This CDR3 is built from 19 residues. Trimming shortened V by 5 bases and J by 1 base, and 24 bases separated the two germline ends. Germline CDR1 is SGHVS and CDR2 is FNYEAQ. The CDR3 nucleotides read TGTGCCAGCAGCCCAAGGCGGGTCCGGGTGGGACAATCCTACAATGAGCAGTTCTTC. This sequence encodes CASSPRRVRVGQSYNEQFF.

The chain is built from TRBV4-2 and TRBJ2-1, with a weak D call TRBD2 (7 bases). Germline values: CDR1 LGHNA, CDR2 YNFKEQ. This CDR3 comprises 15 residues. V lost 1 base and J lost 7, with 14 bases in between. In nucleotides, the CDR3 is TGTGCCAGCAGCCAAGGGCGGGGGCTGCGGAATGAGCAGTTCTTC. It is translated as CASSQGRGLRNEQFF.

This clone appeared once. The chain uses TRBV18 and TRBJ1-5; 7 bases are shared with TRBD1. Trimming cost V 6 bases and J 4 bases; bases outside gene matches: 6. The germline gives CDR1 KGHSH, CDR2 LQKENI. There are 14 residues in the CDR3. The CDR3 protein is CASSVGTANQPQHF. As DNA, the CDR3 is TGTGCCAGCTCCGTCGGGACAGCTAATCAGCCCCAGCATTTT.

V gene TRBV7-2 combines with J gene TRBJ1-2, with a weak D call TRBD1 (5 bases). In germline, CDR1 is SGHTA, CDR2 FQGNSA. V was trimmed by 1 base and J by 5 bases, leaving 11 bases between them. The CDR3 consists of 14 residues. The CDR3 DNA reads TGTGCCAGCAGCTTAGTTCCAGGGATTTATGGCTACACCTTC. Protein product: CASSLVPGIYGYTF.

The chain has TRBV15 and TRBJ2-7; 11 bases match TRBD2. The length of the CDR3 is 16 residues. Germline assignment: CDR1 LNHNV and CDR2 YYDKDF (reference sequence). J gave up 3 bases and V 3 bases, and 7 bases lay outside the gene matches. CDR3 sequence: CATSRTGTSGFYEQYF. In DNA form, the CDR3 reads TGTGCCACCAGCAGGACTGGGACTAGCGGCTTCTACGAGCAGTACTTC.

This clone was detected only a few times. The chain joins TRBV7-2 to TRBJ2-1; 7 nucleotides line up with TRBD2. V was clipped by 2 bases and J by 9 bases; unmatched bases: 10. The CDR3 contains 15 residues. The germline CDR1 and CDR2 sequences are SGHTA and FQGNSA. The CDR3 bases are TGTGCCAGCAGCTTAAGCGGGGACCGCCGGGGTGAGCAGTTCTTC. Translating gives CASSLSGDRRGEQFF.

This clone appeared a few times. This CDR3 reads CASGDEKLFF. CDR3 nucleotide sequence: TGTGCCAGCGGGGATGAAAAACTGTTTTTT. This chain connects TRBV7-6 to TRBJ1-4; D unresolved. The length of the CDR3 is 10 residues. Trimming pared 8 bases from V and 6 bases from J, leaving 4 bases between. The germline V gene encodes CDR1 SGHVS and CDR2 FNYEAQ.

The V and J genes are TRBV30 and TRBJ2-2; TRBD1 matches at 11 bases. This CDR3 has 15 residues. J gave up 7 bases and V 4 bases, and 8 bases lay outside the gene matches. Per the germline V gene, CDR1 is GTSNPN and CDR2 is SVGIG (reference sequence). The CDR3 region is CAWTKDRGRNGELFF. For the CDR3, the DNA is TGTGCCTGGACTAAGGACAGGGGGCGTAACGGGGAGCTGTTTTTT. Variable domain in full (rest from reference TRBV30 and TRBJ2-2): SQTIHQWPATLVQPVGSPLSLECTVEGTSNPNLYWYRQAAGRGLQLLFYSVGIGQISSEVPQNLSASRPQDRQFILSSKKLLLSDSGFYLCAWTKDRGRNGELFFGEGSRLTVL.

This clone occurred a few times. The V and J genes are TRBV29-1 and TRBJ2-1; the D is unclear. CDR1 is SQVTM, CDR2 ANQGSEA, per germline. This CDR3 contains 13 residues. Deletions cut 1 base from V and 9 bases from J, with 13 bases between. As DNA, the CDR3 is TGCAGCGTTGAAGGACCGAGACAAACTGAGCAGTTCTTC. This sequence encodes CSVEGPRQTEQFF.

This clone appeared a few times. J is TRBJ2-3 and V is TRBV5-4; 12 nucleotides agree with TRBD2. This CDR3 contains 16 residues. V lost 4 bases and J lost 2; bases outside the gene matches: 5. Germline V lookup: CDR1 SGHNT, CDR2 YYREEE (reference sequence). This CDR3 reads CASSDRLAGDTDTQYF. In nucleotides, the CDR3 is TGTGCCAGCAGCGACCGACTAGCGGGAGACACAGATACGCAGTATTTT.